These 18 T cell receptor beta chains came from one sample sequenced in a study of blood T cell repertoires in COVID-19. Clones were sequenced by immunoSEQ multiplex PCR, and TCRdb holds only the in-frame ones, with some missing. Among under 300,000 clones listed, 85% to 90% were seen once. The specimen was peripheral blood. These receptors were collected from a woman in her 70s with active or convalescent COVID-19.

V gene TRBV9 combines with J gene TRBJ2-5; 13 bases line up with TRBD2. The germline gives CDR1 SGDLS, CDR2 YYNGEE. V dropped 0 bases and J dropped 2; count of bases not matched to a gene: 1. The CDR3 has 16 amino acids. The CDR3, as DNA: TGTGCCAGCAGCGTAGGACTAGCGGGGGGTCAAGAGACCCAGTACTTC. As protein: CASSVGLAGGQETQYF. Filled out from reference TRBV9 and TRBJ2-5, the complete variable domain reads DSGVTQTPKHLITATGQRVTLRCSPRSGDLSVYWYQQSLDQGLQFLIQYYNGEERAKGNILERFSAQQFPDLHSELNLSSLELGDSALYFCASSVGLAGGQETQYFGPGTRLLVL.

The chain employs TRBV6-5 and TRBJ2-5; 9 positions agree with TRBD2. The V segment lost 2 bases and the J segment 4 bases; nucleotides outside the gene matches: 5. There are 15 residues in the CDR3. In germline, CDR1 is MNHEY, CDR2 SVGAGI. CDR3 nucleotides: TGTGCCAGCAGTTACCTCTGGCGGGAGGGAGAGACCCAGTACTTC. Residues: CASSYLWREGETQYF.

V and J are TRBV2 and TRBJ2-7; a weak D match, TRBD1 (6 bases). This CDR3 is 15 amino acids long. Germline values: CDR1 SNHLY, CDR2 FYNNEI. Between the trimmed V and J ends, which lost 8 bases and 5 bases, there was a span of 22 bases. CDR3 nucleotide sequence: TGTGCCAGCCTAAGGGCACAGGGCTTTCCCAACGAGCAGTACTTC. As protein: CASLRAQGFPNEQYF.

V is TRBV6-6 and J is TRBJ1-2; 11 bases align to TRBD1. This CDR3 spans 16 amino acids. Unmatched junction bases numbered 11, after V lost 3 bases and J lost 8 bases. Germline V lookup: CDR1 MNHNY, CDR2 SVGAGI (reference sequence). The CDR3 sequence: CASSYRTGGANYGYTF. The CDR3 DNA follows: TGTGCCAGCAGTTATCGGACAGGGGGCGCGAATTACGGCTACACCTTC.

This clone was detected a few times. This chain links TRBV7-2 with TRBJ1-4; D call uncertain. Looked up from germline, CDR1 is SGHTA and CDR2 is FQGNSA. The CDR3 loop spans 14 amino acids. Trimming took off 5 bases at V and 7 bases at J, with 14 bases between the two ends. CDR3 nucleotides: TGTGCCAGCAGCCCGGTGGGTTCGGGTGAAAAACTGTTTTTT. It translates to CASSPVGSGEKLFF.

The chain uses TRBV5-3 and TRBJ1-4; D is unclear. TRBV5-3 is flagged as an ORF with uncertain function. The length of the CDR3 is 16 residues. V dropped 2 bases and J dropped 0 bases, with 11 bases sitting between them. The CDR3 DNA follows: TGTGCCAGAAGCTTCCCTTCCCCGTCAACTAATGAAAAACTGTTTTTT. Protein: CARSFPSPSTNEKLFF.

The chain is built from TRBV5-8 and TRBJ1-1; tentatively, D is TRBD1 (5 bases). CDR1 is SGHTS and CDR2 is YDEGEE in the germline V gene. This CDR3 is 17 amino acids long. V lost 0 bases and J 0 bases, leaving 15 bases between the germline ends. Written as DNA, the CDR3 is TGTGCCAGCAGCTTGGGGGGCAGGATTAGGATGAACACTGAAGCTTTCTTT. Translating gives CASSLGGRIRMNTEAFF.

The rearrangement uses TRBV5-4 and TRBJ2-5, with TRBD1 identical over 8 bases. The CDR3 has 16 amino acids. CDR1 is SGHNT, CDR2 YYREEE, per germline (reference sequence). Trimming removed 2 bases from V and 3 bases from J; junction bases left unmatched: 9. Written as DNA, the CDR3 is TGTGCCAGCAGCTTAGGCGACAGGGGATGGAAAGAGACCCAGTACTTC. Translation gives CASSLGDRGWKETQYF.

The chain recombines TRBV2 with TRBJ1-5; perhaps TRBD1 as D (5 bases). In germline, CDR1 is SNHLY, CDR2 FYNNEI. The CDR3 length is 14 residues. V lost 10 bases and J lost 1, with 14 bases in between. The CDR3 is CATRGWGSNQPQHF. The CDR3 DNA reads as TGTGCCACCCGGGGGTGGGGGAGCAATCAGCCCCAGCATTTT.

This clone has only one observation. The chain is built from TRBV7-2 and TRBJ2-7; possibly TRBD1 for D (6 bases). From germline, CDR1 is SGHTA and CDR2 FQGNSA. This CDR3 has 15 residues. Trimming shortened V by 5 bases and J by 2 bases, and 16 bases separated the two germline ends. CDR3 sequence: CASSQTAGAAYEQYF. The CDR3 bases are TGTGCCAGCAGCCAGACTGCAGGGGCGGCCTACGAGCAGTACTTC.

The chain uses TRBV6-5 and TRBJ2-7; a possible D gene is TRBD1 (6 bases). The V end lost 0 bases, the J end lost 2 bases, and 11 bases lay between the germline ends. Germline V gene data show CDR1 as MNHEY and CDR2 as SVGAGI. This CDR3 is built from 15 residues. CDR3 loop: CASSYSEQGTYEQYF. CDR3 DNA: TGTGCCAGCAGTTACTCGGAGCAGGGGACCTACGAGCAGTACTTC.

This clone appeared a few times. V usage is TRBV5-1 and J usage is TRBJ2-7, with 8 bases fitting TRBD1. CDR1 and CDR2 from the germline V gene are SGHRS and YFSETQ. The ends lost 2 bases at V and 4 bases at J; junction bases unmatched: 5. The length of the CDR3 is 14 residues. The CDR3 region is CASSFPGGRYEQYF. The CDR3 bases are TGCGCCAGCAGCTTTCCAGGGGGCAGGTACGAGCAGTACTTC. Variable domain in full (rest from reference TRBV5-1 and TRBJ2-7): KAGVTQTPRYLIKTRGQQVTLSCSPISGHRSVSWYQQTPGQGLQFLFEYFSETQRNKGNFPGRFSGRQFSNSRSEMNVSTLELGDSALYLCASSFPGGRYEQYFGPGTRLTVT.

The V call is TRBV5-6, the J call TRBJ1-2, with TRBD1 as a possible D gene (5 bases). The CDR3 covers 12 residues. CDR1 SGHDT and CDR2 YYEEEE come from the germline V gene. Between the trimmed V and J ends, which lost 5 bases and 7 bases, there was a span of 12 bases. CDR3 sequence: CASRPSQGGYTF. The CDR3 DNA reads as TGTGCCAGCAGGCCCTCCCAGGGTGGCTACACCTTC.

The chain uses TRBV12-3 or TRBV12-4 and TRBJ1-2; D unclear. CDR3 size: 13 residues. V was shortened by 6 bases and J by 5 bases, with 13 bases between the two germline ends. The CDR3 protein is CASSPKSGYGYTF. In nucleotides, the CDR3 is TGTGCCAGCAGCCCAAAGTCGGGTTATGGCTACACCTTC.

The chain's CDR3 is CASSVGDRGGETQYF. The DNA of the CDR3 is TGTGCCAGCAGCGTAGGGGACAGGGGCGGGGAGACCCAGTACTTC. V gene TRBV9 combines with J gene TRBJ2-5, with 10 bases matching TRBD1. Germline assignment: CDR1 SGDLS and CDR2 YYNGEE. Trimming removed 0 bases from V and 5 bases from J; junction bases left unmatched: 4. This CDR3 is built from 15 residues.

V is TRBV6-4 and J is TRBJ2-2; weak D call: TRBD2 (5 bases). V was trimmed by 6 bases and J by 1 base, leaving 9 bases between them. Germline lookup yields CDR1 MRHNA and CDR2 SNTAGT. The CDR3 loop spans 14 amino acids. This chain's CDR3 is CASSQLGNTGELFF. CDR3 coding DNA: TGTGCCAGCAGCCAACTAGGGAACACCGGGGAGCTGTTTTTT.

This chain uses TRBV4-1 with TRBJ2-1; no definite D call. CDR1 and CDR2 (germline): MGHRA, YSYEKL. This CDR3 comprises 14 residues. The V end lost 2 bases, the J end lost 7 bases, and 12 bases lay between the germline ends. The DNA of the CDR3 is TGCGCCAGCAGCCAACCCCTGTGGCCGAATGAGCAGTTCTTC. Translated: CASSQPLWPNEQFF.

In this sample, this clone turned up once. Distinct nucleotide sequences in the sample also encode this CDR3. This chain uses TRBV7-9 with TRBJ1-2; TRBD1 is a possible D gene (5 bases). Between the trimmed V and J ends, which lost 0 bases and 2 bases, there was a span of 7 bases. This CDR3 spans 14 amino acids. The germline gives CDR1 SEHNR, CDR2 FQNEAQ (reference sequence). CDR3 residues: CASSLAGGNYGYTF. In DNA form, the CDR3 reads TGTGCCAGCAGCTTAGCGGGGGGGAACTATGGCTACACCTTC.